This T cell receptor beta chain is drawn from a study of blood T cell repertoires in COVID-19. Using immunoSEQ multiplex PCR, the repertoire was profiled, and TCRdb retains in-frame clones only, with some absent. The sample lists 540,000 or so clones, roughly 89% occurring once. With 2 bases removed from V and 6 bases from J, the gap between germline ends came to 7 bases. Germline lookup yields CDR1 SEHNR and CDR2 FQNEAQ (reference sequence). The CDR3 has 12 residues. This clonotype was sampled from a woman between 50 and 59 years old with COVID-19, enrolled during active disease. Sequencing was done on a sample of peripheral blood. The chain carries TRBV7-9 and TRBJ1-1, with D uncertain. CDR3 bases: TGTGCCAGCAGCTTACTTATCTCTGAAGCTTTCTTT. Residues: CASSLLISEAFF.